The 29 T cell receptor beta chains listed next were all sequenced from one sample in a study of blood T cell repertoires in COVID-19. The method was immunoSEQ multiplex PCR; TCRdb's version includes in-frame clones alone and lacks a portion of them. Among roughly 100,000 clones, more than 80% were seen once, and the ten largest hold around 4.5%. The sample consisted of peripheral blood. All receptors derive from a human donor in a cohort sampled during active COVID-19.

The chain employs TRBV28 and TRBJ1-2; 7 positions agree with TRBD1. The CDR3 spans 12 residues. V was pared by 10 bases and J by 8 bases, with 10 bases of the junction left unmatched. Germline V gene lookup returns CDR1 MDHEN and CDR2 SYDVKM. The CDR3 DNA is TGTGCCACCAGGGGGGCAGGGTACGGCTACACCTTC. Protein product: CATRGAGYGYTF.

The DNA of the CDR3 is TGTGCCAGCAGGGTACAGGGACAGACCAGGAAAGGCTACACCTTC. This sequence encodes CASRVQGQTRKGYTF. J is TRBJ1-2 and V is TRBV6-5; 7 bases are shared with TRBD1. This CDR3 is 15 amino acids long. Trimming at V came to 6 bases and at J to 8 bases, leaving 15 bases not matched to a gene. The germline gives CDR1 MNHEY, CDR2 SVGAGI.

The chain is built from TRBV2 and TRBJ2-3; 11 nucleotides match TRBD2. CDR1 is SNHLY and CDR2 is FYNNEI in the germline V gene. The CDR3 is 14 amino acids. J gave up 0 bases and V 9 bases, and 2 bases lay outside the gene matches. As DNA, the CDR3 is TGTGCCAGGACTAGCGGGGTTAGCACAGATACGCAGTATTTT. This translates into CARTSGVSTDTQYF.

The chain links TRBV11-3 to TRBJ2-7, with a possible D match to TRBD1 (6 bases). The CDR3 is made up of 14 amino acids. Germline CDR1 and CDR2: SGHNT and YENEEA. Trimming took 3 bases from V and 3 from J, leaving 12 bases between them. In DNA form, the CDR3 reads TGTGCCAGCAGCTTCGGGCAGGGGTTCTACGAGCAGTACTTC. It codes for CASSFGQGFYEQYF.

The V and J genes are TRBV7-2 and TRBJ1-1; weak D call: TRBD1 (6 bases). Germline lookup yields CDR1 SGHTA and CDR2 FQGNSA. V was pared by 6 bases and J by 5 bases, with 16 bases between. The CDR3 spans 14 residues. The CDR3 loop reads CASSDRGTMTEAFF. CDR3 coding DNA: TGTGCCAGCAGTGATAGGGGGACAATGACTGAAGCTTTCTTT.

The rearrangement joins TRBV5-6 to TRBJ2-1; 7 nucleotides agree with TRBD1. Germline lookup yields CDR1 SGHDT and CDR2 YYEEEE. Trimming cost V 3 bases and J 4 bases; bases outside gene matches: 7. This CDR3 spans 15 amino acids. CDR3 sequence reads: CASSSLGQIYNEQFF. CDR3 nucleotides: TGTGCCAGCAGCTCCCTGGGACAGATATACAATGAGCAGTTCTTC.

The chain's CDR3 is CASSSRVGVGTEAFF. CDR3 in DNA: TGTGCCAGCAGTAGCCGGGTAGGGGTCGGCACTGAAGCTTTCTTT. The rearrangement uses TRBV28 and TRBJ1-1, with D tentatively TRBD1 (5 bases). This CDR3 has 15 amino acids. Germline-derived CDR1 and CDR2 are MDHEN and SYDVKM. V was clipped by 5 bases and J by 4 bases, with 17 bases between them.

The chain links TRBV4-1 to TRBJ2-3, with 7 bases identical to TRBD2. The V gene's germline CDR1 is MGHRA and CDR2 YSYEKL. Trimming cost V 2 bases and J 4 bases; bases outside gene matches: 6. CDR3 size: 15 residues. The CDR3 nucleotides read TGCGCCAGCAGCCAATCGGGAGGCGGCGCAGATACGCAGTATTTT. The encoded protein is CASSQSGGGADTQYF.

This chain links TRBV28 with TRBJ1-4, with 8 positions matching TRBD1. Germline lookup yields CDR1 MDHEN and CDR2 SYDVKM. The CDR3 runs to 14 residues. V gave up 6 bases and J gave up 3 bases; unmatched junction bases: 3. CDR3 in amino acids: CASSRQGSNEKLFF. In nucleotides, the CDR3 is TGTGCCAGCAGCAGACAGGGGTCTAATGAAAAACTGTTTTTT.

This clone is a singleton in its sample. One junction end disagrees with the germline gene, perhaps due to a read error. The chain uses TRBV7-7 and TRBJ2-1; 8 bases line up with TRBD2. The CDR3 extends over 19 amino acids. The germline gives CDR1 SSHAT, CDR2 FNYEAQ (reference sequence). The CDR3 DNA follows: TGTGCTAGCATCAAGGTAGGGGAAACGGGCGGGAGGTCCTACAATGAGCAGTTCTTC. Translation: CASIKVGETGGRSYNEQFF.

This clone was counted a single time. The V call is TRBV19, the J call TRBJ1-2; TRBD1 agrees at 8 bases. There are 11 residues in the CDR3. Germline CDR1 and CDR2: LNHDA and SQIVND (reference sequence). Trimming removed 11 bases from V and 6 bases from J; junction bases left unmatched: 5. CDR3 amino acids: CAGRQGHGYTF. CDR3 bases: TGTGCCGGAAGACAGGGGCATGGCTACACCTTC.

The chain employs TRBV7-9 and TRBJ1-1, with 7 nucleotides matching TRBD1. The CDR3 runs 14 residues. Germline CDR1 SEHNR, CDR2 FQNEAQ (reference sequence). Trimming took 5 bases from V and 4 from J; bases not matched to a gene: 7. The CDR3 nucleotides read TGTGCCAGCAGCCGACAGGGTTGGGGCACTGAAGCTTTCTTT. Amino acids: CASSRQGWGTEAFF.

This clone was counted between two and nine times. This chain joins TRBV3-1 (or the pseudogene TRBV3-2) and TRBJ1-6; D is unclear. Trimming cost V 2 bases and J 10 bases, with 9 bases left between them. This CDR3 contains 13 residues. CDR1 is LGHDT and CDR2 is YNNKEL in the germline V gene (reference sequence). CDR3 region: CASSQSRESPLHF. The CDR3 nucleotides read TGTGCCAGCAGCCAATCTAGAGAATCACCCCTCCACTTT.

The chain is built from TRBV7-2 and TRBJ2-2, with 11 bases lining up with TRBD2. Unmatched junction bases numbered 4, after V lost 4 bases and J lost 6 bases. This CDR3 has 15 residues. The V gene's germline CDR1 is SGHTA and CDR2 FQGNSA. CDR3 residues: CASSYTSGGAGELFF. The CDR3 DNA follows: TGTGCCAGCAGCTACACTAGCGGGGGTGCCGGGGAGCTGTTTTTT.

Here the CDR3 reads CASSPHTGRNEQFF. DNA for the CDR3: TGTGCCAGTAGTCCGCACACCGGGAGAAATGAGCAGTTCTTC. V gene TRBV19 combines with J gene TRBJ2-1; D is perhaps TRBD2 (6 bases). Trimming took 5 bases from V and 7 from J, leaving 15 bases between them. Germline V gives CDR1 LNHDA, CDR2 SQIVND (reference sequence). The CDR3 is 14 residues long. The full variable domain, rest sourced from reference TRBV19 and TRBJ2-1, is DGGITQSPKYLFRKEGQNVTLSCEQNLNHDAMYWYRQDPGQGLRLIYYSQIVNDFQKGDIAEGYSVSREKKESFPLTVTSAQKNPTAFYLCASSPHTGRNEQFFGPGTRLTVL.

The V gene is TRBV25-1, the J gene TRBJ2-3; 10 bases map to TRBD2. In germline, CDR1 is MGHDK, CDR2 SYGVNS. The V gene end was trimmed by 2 bases and the J gene end by 0 bases; junction bases not matched to a gene: 2. The CDR3 spans 16 residues. CDR3 coding DNA: TGTGCCAGCAGTGAAAGCGGGGGGGGTAGCACAGATACGCAGTATTTT. Its protein product is CASSESGGGSTDTQYF.

The genes are TRBV3-1 (or the pseudogene TRBV3-2) and TRBJ1-1; D might be TRBD1 (6 bases). Between the trimmed V and J ends, which lost 3 bases and 5 bases, there was a span of 13 bases. Germline loops: CDR1 LGHDT, CDR2 YNNKEL (reference sequence). This CDR3 comprises 14 residues. The DNA for the CDR3 is TGTGCCAGCAGCCATAGGGGGGGAGGGACTGAAGCTTTCTTT. The encoded protein is CASSHRGGGTEAFF.

The chain recombines TRBV2 with TRBJ2-2; D possibly corresponds to TRBD2 (5 bases). Germline CDR1 SNHLY, CDR2 FYNNEI. V shed 5 bases and J shed 3 bases, with 10 bases lying between them. This CDR3 has 14 amino acids. The CDR3, as DNA: TGTGCCAGCAGTCAGCGGACCTACACCGGGGAGCTGTTTTTT. It encodes CASSQRTYTGELFF.

This clone was counted once. The chain uses TRBV7-2 and TRBJ1-6; no clear D gene. Looked up from germline, CDR1 is SGHTA and CDR2 is FQGNSA. The V gene lost 5 bases and the J gene lost 9 bases, with 11 bases spanning the gap. The CDR3 covers 13 residues. CDR3 nucleotide sequence: TGTGCCAGCAGCCCGCGGGTTAGTTCACCCCTCCACTTT. Translating gives CASSPRVSSPLHF.

V is TRBV19 and J is TRBJ1-1; D call uncertain. CDR1 and CDR2 from the germline V gene are LNHDA and SQIVND (reference sequence). The CDR3 loop spans 13 amino acids. V dropped 3 bases and J dropped 5 bases, with 10 bases sitting between them. CDR3 sequence (DNA): TGTGCCAGTAGTATGTACCGTCAGACTGAAGCTTTCTTT. It yields the protein CASSMYRQTEAFF.

V is TRBV9 and J is TRBJ2-2, with D possibly matching TRBD1 (5 bases). This CDR3 region has 14 residues. Germline V gene sequence: CDR1 SGDLS, CDR2 YYNGEE. V dropped 5 bases and J dropped 0 bases, with 8 bases sitting between them. CDR3 in amino acids: CASRRQTNTGELFF. DNA of the CDR3: TGTGCCAGCAGGAGACAGACGAACACCGGGGAGCTGTTTTTT.

This chain connects TRBV4-1 to TRBJ1-5, with D perhaps TRBD1 (5 bases). The CDR3 contains 15 residues. Between the trimmed V and J ends, which lost 0 bases and 11 bases, there was a span of 17 bases. Looked up from germline, CDR1 is MGHRA and CDR2 is YSYEKL. CDR3: CASSQESTGPWAQHF. The DNA for the CDR3 is TGCGCCAGCAGCCAAGAAAGTACAGGCCCTTGGGCCCAGCATTTT.

Worth noting for this clone: Compared with germline, one end of the junction differs, possibly owing to a read error. The chain employs TRBV5-6 and TRBJ1-4; tentative D call: TRBD1 (6 bases). The CDR3 spans 15 residues. Per the germline V gene, CDR1 is SGHDT and CDR2 is YYEEEE. CDR3 DNA: TGTGCCAGCAGCTCCAACAGGGCAACTTATGAAAAACTGTTTTTT. This codes for CASSSNRATYEKLFF. The full variable domain, completed using reference TRBV5-6 and TRBJ1-4, is DAGVTQSPTHLIKTRGQQVTLRCSPKSGHDTVSWYQQALGQGPQFIFQYYEEEERQRGNFPDRFSGHQFPNYSSELNVNALLLGDSALYLCASSSNRATYEKLFFGSGTQLSVL.

The J gene is TRBJ1-4, the V gene TRBV3-1 (or the pseudogene TRBV3-2); 9 bases fit TRBD1. The germline V gene encodes CDR1 LGHDT and CDR2 YNNKEL (reference sequence). The CDR3 extends over 12 amino acids. J gave up 14 bases and V 3 bases, and 4 bases lay outside the gene matches. The CDR3 is CASSHYGQGLFF. The CDR3 DNA is TGTGCCAGCAGCCATTATGGACAGGGGCTGTTTTTT.

This clone has only one observation. J is TRBJ2-1 and V is TRBV10-3, with TRBD2 identical over 12 bases. Trimming cost V 4 bases and J 0 bases; bases outside gene matches: 1. The CDR3 has 16 residues. Germline CDR1 and CDR2: ENHRY and SYGVKD. CDR3 nucleotides: TGTGCCATCAGTGCTAGCGGGGGGGCCTCCTACAATGAGCAGTTCTTC. It is translated as CAISASGGASYNEQFF.

This clone was found once. The chain is built from TRBV7-2 and TRBJ2-5; TRBD2 agrees at 16 bases. Germline lookup yields CDR1 SGHTA and CDR2 FQGNSA. With 5 bases clipped from V and 3 bases from J, the junction kept 9 bases outside the gene matches. The CDR3 extends over 18 amino acids. DNA for the CDR3: TGTGCCAGCAGCCCGGGACTAGCGGGGGGGCGAGGGGAAGAGACCCAGTACTTC. Translating gives CASSPGLAGGRGEETQYF.

The chain carries TRBV12-2 and TRBJ2-2; no check of the table's D call, TRBD1, against the DNA was made. TRBV12-2 is a recognized pseudogene. This CDR3 contains 22 residues. The CDR3 DNA follows: TGTGCAAGTCGCTTAGTCCCGCTGCAACCGGGACAGGGGGCTGGTCACACCGGGGAGCTGTTTTTT. It translates to CASRLVPLQPGQGAGHTGELFF.

The rearrangement joins TRBV9 to TRBJ1-1; TRBD1 is a possible D gene (5 bases). The CDR3 has 13 amino acids. Germline CDR1 and CDR2: SGDLS and YYNGEE. Trimming took 4 bases from V and 3 from J, leaving 10 bases between them. CDR3 amino acids: CASSLGAHTEAFF. As DNA, the CDR3 is TGTGCCAGCAGCCTAGGGGCGCACACTGAAGCTTTCTTT.

The chain employs TRBV18 and TRBJ1-5; weak D call: TRBD1 (6 bases). Trimming shortened V by 3 bases and J by 2 bases, and 11 bases separated the two germline ends. Germline assignment: CDR1 KGHSH and CDR2 LQKENI. The CDR3 consists of 15 residues. The CDR3 nucleotides are TGTGCCAGCTCACCCCAGGGGAATGGCAATCAGCCCCAGCATTTT. Its protein product is CASSPQGNGNQPQHF. Using reference TRBV18 and TRBJ1-5 for the parts outside the CDR3, the full variable domain is NAGVMQNPRHLVRRRGQEARLRCSPMKGHSHVYWYRQLPEEGLKFMVYLQKENIIDESGMPKERFSAEFPKEGPSILRIQQVVRGDSAAYFCASSPQGNGNQPQHFGDGTRLSIL.